This T cell receptor beta chain was found in a study of T cell repertoires in cytomegalovirus infection. As for the study in general: An indication of both CMV infection and matching HLA type came from public TCR beta signatures.

In this sample, this clonotype turned up many times. Its antigen is still unknown. MiXCR, applied by TCRdb to the reads, yields one record per CDR3 protein. Altogether 250,000 or so distinct CDR3 sequences are present, over 8% being singletons, with the ten largest covering over 12%. The CDR3 is made up of 12 amino acids. CDR1 LNHDA and CDR2 SQIVND come from the germline V gene (reference sequence). Trimming cost V 6 bases and J 6 bases; bases outside gene matches: 3. Points from the study as a whole: Ex vivo responses were dominated by HLA-C-restricted CMV-specific TCR beta clonotypes. Public TCR beta family frequency separated CMV-and-HLA carriers, including in an independent cohort.

This TCR derives from a human donor in good health (CMV status not recorded). Some clones in this sample may be carry-over from other donors' samples. Sequenced: PBMCs. The chain recombines TRBV19 with TRBJ1-2; 8 bases line up with TRBD1. CDR3 in amino acids: CASRDRVNGYTF. The DNA for the CDR3 is TGTGCCAGTAGGGACAGGGTGAATGGCTACACCTTC.